The rows below give T cell receptor beta chains drawn from one sample of a study of CD8 T cells in ankylosing spondylitis. Using its own MiXCR run on the 5' RACE reads, TCRdb lists one record per CDR3 protein. The profile shows roughly 90,000 distinct CDR3 sequences, about 9% of them singletons. Sequenced material: blood, either unsorted or a sorted T cell fraction (not recorded which). These receptors originate from a male donor with ankylosing spondylitis. Each CDR3 is given with its conserved first and last residue.

V: TRBV9
CDR3: CASSVGTSAGDEQYF

V: TRBV7-6
CDR3: CASSAPGQGLFDEQFF

V: TRBV7-6
CDR3: CASSLRADGTDTQYF

V: TRBV11-2
CDR3: CASSLHGQGNEKLFF

V: TRBV5-1
CDR3: CASSLGREKSHEQFF

V: TRBV6-2/TRBV6-3
CDR3: CASSYPEKGQNNEQFF

V: TRBV3-1
CDR3: CASSQVLLSLAGGPDTQYF

V: TRBV6-6
CDR3: CASSSGEYNEQFF

V: TRBV12-3/TRBV12-4
CDR3: CASSFDGTEAFF

V: TRBV4-1
CDR3: CASSQEKHLNTEAFF

V: TRBV5-1
CDR3: CASSFRLGDEQYF

V: TRBV20-1
CDR3: CSATEDGLSYNSPLHF

V: TRBV20-1
CDR3: CSASLVGSSYNEQFF

V: TRBV12-3/TRBV12-4
CDR3: CASSQTDEGTDTQYF

V: TRBV3-1
CDR3: CASSSRSGQGGGEQYF

V: TRBV4-1
CDR3: CASSQSGTSNEQFF

V: TRBV6-6
CDR3: CASSLQGAYEQYF

V: TRBV20-1
CDR3: CSARDPSADYNEQFF

V: TRBV7-8
CDR3: CASSLPGTGESSTDTQYF

V: TRBV24-1
CDR3: CATSEQGEAFF

V: TRBV3-1
CDR3: CASSQAIYPGTDTQYF

V: TRBV12-3/TRBV12-4
CDR3: CASSFSNQPQHF

V: TRBV20-1
CDR3: CSASSYLAGDNYNEQFF

V: TRBV19
CDR3: CASSTFGLAGGTDTQYF

V: TRBV2
CDR3: CASSEIPLEAQYF

V: TRBV12-3/TRBV12-4
CDR3: CASHGQGGMNEQFF

V: TRBV29-1
CDR3: CSVEASAGGELYEQYF

V: TRBV11-2
CDR3: CASSSWSQGLNNEQFF

V: TRBV7-9
CDR3: CASSSLGSYEQYF

V: TRBV7-9
CDR3: CASSLAPGEGRFYGYTF

V: TRBV29-1
CDR3: CSVPGQGEDEQFF

V: TRBV7-8
CDR3: CASSLEVRMNTEAFF

V: TRBV14
CDR3: CASSQEFRQGKDQPQHF

V: TRBV6-4
CDR3: CASSEGSRTEAFF